This T cell receptor beta chain was identified during a study of blood T cell repertoires in COVID-19. Study as a whole: Nucleic acid was either cDNA or gDNA, and it came from T cells, B-cell-depleted T cells, or PBMCs.

CDR1 is LGHDT, CDR2 YNNKEL, per germline (reference sequence). V gave up 8 bases and J gave up 2 bases; unmatched junction bases: 8. This CDR3 spans 17 amino acids. Here immunoSEQ multiplex PCR was the method, and the copy in TCRdb shows in-frame clones only, minus some. The repertoire holds 15,000 to 20,000 clones, about 91% seen once, with approximately 13% in the top ten. Input material: peripheral blood. The sequence was collected from a man aged 55 to 70 with active COVID-19. The chain couples TRBV3-1 (or the pseudogene TRBV3-2) to TRBJ2-3, with 15 positions matching TRBD2. The CDR3 loop reads CASGGTSGGKFTDTQYF. CDR3 DNA sequence: TGTGCCAGCGGTGGGACTAGCGGGGGGAAATTCACAGATACGCAGTATTTT.